The 10 T cell receptor beta chains in this list originate from one sample, sequenced in a study of blood T cell repertoires in COVID-19. Assay used: immunoSEQ multiplex PCR; TCRdb lists only in-frame clones, some missing. Of under 300,000 clones in the sample, roughly nine tenths were seen once. Specimen: PBMCs or T cells enriched from blood (not recorded which). Receptor source: a human donor in a cohort exposed to, infected with or recovered from COVID-19 (not recorded which). The donor label of this sample is uncertain.

V usage is TRBV27 and J usage is TRBJ1-2, with D hard to call. Germline V gives CDR1 MNHEY, CDR2 SMNVEV (reference sequence). This CDR3 region has 16 residues. Deletions cut 3 bases from V and 1 base from J, with 15 bases between. CDR3 in amino acids: CASSFLRGIDNYGYTF. In nucleotides, the CDR3 is TGTGCCAGCAGTTTCCTAAGAGGCATAGATAACTATGGCTACACCTTC.

The chain joins TRBV5-1 to TRBJ2-2, with TRBD2 as a possible D gene (5 bases). Germline lookup yields CDR1 SGHRS and CDR2 YFSETQ. Trimming removed 4 bases at V and 6 bases at J, with 22 bases between. The CDR3 totals 17 residues. The chain's CDR3 is CASSLSTGPKDSGELFF. CDR3 in DNA: TGCGCCAGCAGCCTTAGTACCGGGCCGAAGGACTCCGGGGAGCTGTTTTTT.

The V call is TRBV21-1, the J call TRBJ2-7; no DNA check was done on the table's D call, TRBD2. TRBV21-1 constitutes a pseudogene. This CDR3 comprises 16 residues. The CDR3 coding sequence is TGTGCCAGCACCTGCCCCCGAGGCCTTATCTTCTACGAGCAGTACTTC. Encoded protein: CASTCPRGLIFYEQYF.

CDR3 sequence reads: CASSYGGEETQYF. CDR3 sequence (DNA): TGTGCCAGCAGTTATGGGGGGGAAGAGACCCAGTACTTC. The J gene is TRBJ2-5, the V gene TRBV2; TRBD2 matches 7 bases. Unmatched junction bases numbered 3, after V lost 5 bases and J lost 3 bases. Germline CDR1 and CDR2: SNHLY and FYNNEI. The CDR3 totals 13 residues.

This rearrangement joins TRBV2 to TRBJ1-1, with 10 bases that match TRBD1. The junction had 9 bases not matched to a gene; V was cut back by 6 bases and J by 5 bases. CDR1 and CDR2 from the germline V gene are SNHLY and FYNNEI. CDR3 size: 15 residues. The CDR3 spells CASRFARTGGTEAFF. CDR3 DNA sequence: TGTGCCAGCAGGTTCGCAAGGACAGGGGGGACTGAAGCTTTCTTT.

This chain joins TRBV6-5 and TRBJ1-1; D may be TRBD1 (5 bases). The CDR3 has 15 amino acids. V was clipped by 4 bases and J by 3 bases, with 15 bases between them. Germline V gene sequence: CDR1 MNHEY, CDR2 SVGAGI. For the CDR3, the DNA is TGTGCCAGCAGTTTGGCAGGGAATCGGGACACTGAAGCTTTCTTT. As protein: CASSLAGNRDTEAFF.

V gene TRBV2 combines with J gene TRBJ1-5, with TRBD1 matching 8 bases. Trimming cost V 6 bases and J 2 bases; bases outside gene matches: 9. The CDR3 has 16 residues. The germline V gene has CDR1 SNHLY and CDR2 FYNNEI. CDR3 residues: CASSPEGRGRNQPQHF. The CDR3 nucleotides read TGTGCCAGCAGCCCTGAGGGCAGGGGGCGCAATCAGCCCCAGCATTTT.

The chain couples TRBV7-9 to TRBJ1-1; no firm D call. CDR1 and CDR2 (germline): SEHNR, FQNEAQ (reference sequence). V was shortened by 10 bases and J by 11 bases, with 17 bases between the two germline ends. CDR3 size: 11 residues. The CDR3 sequence is CATRGEDVAFF. The CDR3 DNA is TGTGCCACCCGCGGGGAGGACGTGGCTTTCTTT.

The J gene is TRBJ2-1, the V gene TRBV7-2; D gene uncertain. The V end was cut by 5 bases, the J end by 6 bases, with 14 bases between. Looked up from germline, CDR1 is SGHTA and CDR2 is FQGNSA. The CDR3 totals 14 residues. The DNA for the CDR3 is TGTGCCAGCAGCCATCCTGGGCCGGCCAATGAGCAGTTCTTC. This encodes CASSHPGPANEQFF.

This clone was detected only a few times. The CDR3 DNA follows: TGTGCCAGCAGCCTCGGACAGGGAAACGAGCAGTACTTC. Its translation is CASSLGQGNEQYF. J is TRBJ2-7 and V is TRBV7-2, with 8 bases fitting TRBD1. V lost 5 bases, J lost 5 bases, and 5 bases stayed unmatched. Germline V gives CDR1 SGHTA, CDR2 FQGNSA. The CDR3 is 13 amino acids.